The present entry profiles one T cell receptor beta chain with its context. Some clones are missing from TCRdb's copy, which holds only in-frame ones; the method was immunoSEQ multiplex PCR. The sample holds some 100,000 clones, just over 90% seen once. This CDR3 contains 12 residues. Between the trimmed V and J ends, which lost 2 bases and 9 bases, there was a span of 8 bases. The germline V gene encodes CDR1 LNHDA and CDR2 SQIVND (reference sequence). This entry is derived from a study of control samples from healthy donors and cancer patients. The receptor comes from a human donor in good health. The donor label of this sample is uncertain. Specimen: blood. The chain carries TRBV19 and TRBJ1-5; possibly TRBD1 for D (6 bases). The CDR3 here is CASSIQGGPQHF. The DNA of the CDR3 is TGTGCCAGTAGTATACAAGGGGGGCCCCAGCATTTT.